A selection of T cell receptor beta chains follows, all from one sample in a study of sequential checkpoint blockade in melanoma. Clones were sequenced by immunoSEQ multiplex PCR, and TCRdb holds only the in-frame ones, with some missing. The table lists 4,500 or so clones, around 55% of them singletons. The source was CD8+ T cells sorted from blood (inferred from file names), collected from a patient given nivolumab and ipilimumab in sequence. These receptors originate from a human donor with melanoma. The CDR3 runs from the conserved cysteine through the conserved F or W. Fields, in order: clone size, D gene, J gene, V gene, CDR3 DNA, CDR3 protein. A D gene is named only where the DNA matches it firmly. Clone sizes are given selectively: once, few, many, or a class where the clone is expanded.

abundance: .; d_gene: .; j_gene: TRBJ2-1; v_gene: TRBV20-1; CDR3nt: TGCAGTGCCACACAAAATGAGCAGTTCTTC; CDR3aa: CSATQNEQFF
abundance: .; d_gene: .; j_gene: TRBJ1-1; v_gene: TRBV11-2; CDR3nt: TGTGCCAGCAGCCCACGGAGCACTGAAGCTTTCTTT; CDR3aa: CASSPRSTEAFF
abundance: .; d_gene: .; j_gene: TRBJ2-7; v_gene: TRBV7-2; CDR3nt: TGTGCCAGCAGCCTCACTGGGAGGCAGAGGTTATACGAGCAGTACTTC; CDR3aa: CASSLTGRQRLYEQYF
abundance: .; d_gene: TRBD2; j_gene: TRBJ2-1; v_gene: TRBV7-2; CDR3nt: TGTGCCAGCAGCTTAGACTACGTGGCGGGAGGCAATGAGCAGTTCTTC; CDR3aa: CASSLDYVAGGNEQFF
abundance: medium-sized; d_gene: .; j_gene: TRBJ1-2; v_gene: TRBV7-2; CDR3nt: TGTGCCAGCAGCGTCACATCTAACTATGGCTACACCTTC; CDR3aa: CASSVTSNYGYTF
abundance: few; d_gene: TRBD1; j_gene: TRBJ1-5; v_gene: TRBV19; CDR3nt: TGTGCCAGTACATTGACAGGGGGCGCAGGCAATCAGCCCCAGCATTTT; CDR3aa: CASTLTGGAGNQPQHF
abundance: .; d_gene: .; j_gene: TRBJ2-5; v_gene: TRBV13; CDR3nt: TGTGCCAGCAGCTTAGCGCAGGGGCCGGACCGAGAGACCCAGTACTTC; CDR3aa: CASSLAQGPDRETQYF
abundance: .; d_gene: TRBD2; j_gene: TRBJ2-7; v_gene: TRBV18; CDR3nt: TGTGCCAGCTCGCGGGAGTACGAGCAGTACTTC; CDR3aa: CASSREYEQYF
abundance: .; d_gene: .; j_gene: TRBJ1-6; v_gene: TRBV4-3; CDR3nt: TGCGCCAGCAGCCAAGATTTGGGGGACATTTTTCAAAGCTCCTATAATTCACCCCTCCACTTT; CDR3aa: CASSQDLGDIFQSSYNSPLHF
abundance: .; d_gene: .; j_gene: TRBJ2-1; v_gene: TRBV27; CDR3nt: TGTGCCAGCAGTCTGAGCTCCTACAATGAGCAGTTCTTC; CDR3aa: CASSLSSYNEQFF
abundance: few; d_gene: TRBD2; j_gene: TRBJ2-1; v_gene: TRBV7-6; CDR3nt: TGTGCCAGCAGCTTAGCCGTAGCGGGTTTATACAATGAGCAGTTCTTC; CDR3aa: CASSLAVAGLYNEQFF
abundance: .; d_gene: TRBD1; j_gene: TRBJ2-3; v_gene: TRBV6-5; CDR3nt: TGTGCCAGCAGTTCAGGACAGGGAACTAGCACAGATACGCAGTATTTT; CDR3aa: CASSSGQGTSTDTQYF
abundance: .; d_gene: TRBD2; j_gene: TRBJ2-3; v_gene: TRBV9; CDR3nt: TGTGCCAGCAGCGTAGACAGCGGGGGAAGCACAGATACGCAGTATTTT; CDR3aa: CASSVDSGGSTDTQYF
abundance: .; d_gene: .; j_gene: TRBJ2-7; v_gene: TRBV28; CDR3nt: TGTGCCAGCAGTCCGAACAGGGGAGGCTTGGCGGACGAGCAGTACTTC; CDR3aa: CASSPNRGGLADEQYF
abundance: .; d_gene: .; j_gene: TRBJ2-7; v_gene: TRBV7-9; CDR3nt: TGTGCCAGCAGCTTACCCCTAGCGACCGAGCAGTACTTC; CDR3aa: CASSLPLATEQYF
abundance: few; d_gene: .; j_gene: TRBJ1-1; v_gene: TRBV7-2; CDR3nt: TGTGCCAGCAGCTTATCACAGGCCCCAAACACTGAAGCTTTCTTT; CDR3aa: CASSLSQAPNTEAFF
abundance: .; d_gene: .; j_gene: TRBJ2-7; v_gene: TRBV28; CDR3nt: TGTGCCAGCAGTCATCCCCAGACTGCCTACGAGCAGTACTTC; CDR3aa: CASSHPQTAYEQYF
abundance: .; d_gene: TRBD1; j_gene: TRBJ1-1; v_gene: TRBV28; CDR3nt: TGTGCCAGCAGCTCGAGGGGGCCTGGTGAAGCTTTCTTT; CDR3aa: CASSSRGPGEAFF
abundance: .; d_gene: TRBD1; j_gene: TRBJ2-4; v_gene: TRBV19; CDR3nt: TGTGCCAGTAAGGTTGGGACAGGCAAAAACATTCAGTACTTC; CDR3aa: CASKVGTGKNIQYF
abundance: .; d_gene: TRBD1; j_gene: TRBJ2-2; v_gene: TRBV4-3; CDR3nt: TGCGCCAGCAGCCAAGCCAGGGGGCAGACCGGGGAGCTGTTTTTT; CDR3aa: CASSQARGQTGELFF
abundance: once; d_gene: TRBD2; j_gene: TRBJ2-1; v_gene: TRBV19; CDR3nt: TGTGCCAGTATGGTACTAGCGGGAGGCGGCAATGAGCAGTTCTTC; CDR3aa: CASMVLAGGGNEQFF
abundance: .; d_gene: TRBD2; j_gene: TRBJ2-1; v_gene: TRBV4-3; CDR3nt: TGCGCCAGCAGCCAAGATGCTAGCGGGAGTAGCAATGAGCAGTTCTTC; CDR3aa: CASSQDASGSSNEQFF
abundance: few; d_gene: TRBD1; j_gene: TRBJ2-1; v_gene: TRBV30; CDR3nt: TGTGCCTGGGCTTCCGGGCCAGGGGGCCTCGATGAGCAGTTCTTC; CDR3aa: CAWASGPGGLDEQFF
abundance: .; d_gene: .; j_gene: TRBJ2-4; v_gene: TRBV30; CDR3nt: TGTGCCTGGAGCGGGGACAAGGATGGGTGGAACATTCAGTACTTC; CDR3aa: CAWSGDKDGWNIQYF
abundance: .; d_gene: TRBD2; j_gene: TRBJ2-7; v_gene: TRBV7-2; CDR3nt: TGTGCCAGCAGCCATTCTGGGGGGGATTACGAGCAGTACTTC; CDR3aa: CASSHSGGDYEQYF
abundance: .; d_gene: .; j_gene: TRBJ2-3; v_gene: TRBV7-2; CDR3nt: TGTGCCAGCAGCGCACGACACCACCGGGAATATACGCAGTATTTT; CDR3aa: CASSARHHREYTQYF
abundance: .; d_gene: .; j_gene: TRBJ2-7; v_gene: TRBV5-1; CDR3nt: TGCGCCAGTGCCGATCTCGGACAGAGTAAACCCTACGAGCAGTACTTC; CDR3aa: CASADLGQSKPYEQYF
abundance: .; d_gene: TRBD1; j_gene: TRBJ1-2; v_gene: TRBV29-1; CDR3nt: TGCAGCGTTCCGGGACAGGGAGTTGAAGGCTACACCTTC; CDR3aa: CSVPGQGVEGYTF
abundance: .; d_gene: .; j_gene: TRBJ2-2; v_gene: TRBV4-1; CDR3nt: TGCGCCAGCAGCCAAGATAGTCTCCCGAACACCGGGGAGCTGTTTTTT; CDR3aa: CASSQDSLPNTGELFF
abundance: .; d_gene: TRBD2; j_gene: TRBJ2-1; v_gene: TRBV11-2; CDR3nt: TGCGCCAGCAGCCTCATAGCGGGTCTGTCCTACAATGAGCAGTTCTTC; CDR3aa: CASSLIAGLSYNEQFF
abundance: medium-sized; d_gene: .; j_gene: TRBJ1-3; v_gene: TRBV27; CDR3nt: TGTGCCAGCAGTTTGGGCAGAGGAAACACCATATATTTT; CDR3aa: CASSLGRGNTIYF
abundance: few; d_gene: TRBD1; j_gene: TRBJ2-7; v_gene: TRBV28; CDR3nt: TGTGCCAGCAGCCCCACAGGGGTAGGGGCCTACGAGCAGTACTTC; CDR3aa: CASSPTGVGAYEQYF
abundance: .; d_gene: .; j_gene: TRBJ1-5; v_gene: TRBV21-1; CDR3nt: TGTGCCAGCAGATCGAAGATAGCTACATGGCATCATCAGCCCCAGCATTTT; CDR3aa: CASRSKIATWHHQPQHF